This T cell receptor beta chain was found in a study of response to subunit inactivated influenza vaccine. Points from the study as a whole: Authors suggested each seasonal flu vaccination may recruit only limited numbers of new T cells.

CDR1 and CDR2 (germline): LGHNA, YSLEER. This CDR3 is built from 14 residues. Trimming left V 4 bases short and J 4 bases short, with 13 bases between. This clonotype was counted between two and nine times. Its specificity is unknown. In TCRdb, the RT-PCR reads were re-called with MiXCR into one record per CDR3 protein. This sample carries a few hundred thousand distinct CDR3 sequences, roughly 22% of them seen once, and the ten largest clones take under 13%. The sequence came from a man aged 50 to 75 who received an inactivated influenza vaccine. V usage is TRBV4-3 and J usage is TRBJ1-1; D not resolved. Specimen: PBMCs from blood, collected 21 months after vaccination. DNA for the CDR3: TGCGCCAGCAGCCCAAACCGCTGGTCCACTGAAGCTTTCTTT. This gives the protein CASSPNRWSTEAFF.